A single sample is the source of the 2 T cell receptor beta chains below, sequenced in a study of cytomegalovirus exposure and HLA in healthy donors. PCR used 60 Vbeta primers and 13 Jbeta primers. TCRdb's copy holds only in-frame clones and misses some; the assay was immunoSEQ multiplex PCR. The table has fewer than 120,000 clones, roughly 78% seen once. The specimen sequenced was PBMCs. These receptor sequences come from a young woman in good health and CMV-seronegative.

The CDR3 reads CAWSVRGTGNEKLFF. The CDR3 coding sequence is TGTGCCTGGAGTGTACGAGGGACAGGGAATGAAAAACTGTTTTTT. V gene TRBV30 combines with J gene TRBJ1-4; 9 nucleotides align to TRBD1. The germline V gene encodes CDR1 GTSNPN and CDR2 SVGIG (reference sequence). V was pared by 0 bases and J by 5 bases, with 4 bases of the junction left unmatched. The CDR3 has 15 residues.

The chain employs TRBV9 and TRBJ2-7; maybe TRBD2 (5 bases). The CDR3 spans 13 residues. Trimming took off 6 bases at V and 6 bases at J, with 16 bases between the two ends. In germline, CDR1 is SGDLS, CDR2 YYNGEE. In DNA, the CDR3 is TGTGCCAGCACCGCCGGGAATTTCGGCGAGCAGTACTTC. It translates to CASTAGNFGEQYF.